One sample yielded the 9 T cell receptor beta chains listed below, sequenced in a study of memory CD4+ T cells and cytomegalovirus serostatus. Repertoires were generated with immunoSEQ multiplex PCR, while TCRdb's copy carries only in-frame clones and drops some. The table has roughly 42,000 clones, over 70% seen once. The sort gate was single viable CD3+CD4+CD8-CD45RO+ cells for memory CD4+ T cells. The sample taken for sequencing was memory CD4+ T cells from blood. The receptors here all came from an adult in good health and CMV-seronegative.

This chain uses TRBV5-1 with TRBJ2-1; D possibly uses TRBD1 or TRBD2 (6 bases each). CDR1 is SGHRS, CDR2 YFSETQ, per germline. CDR3 length: 12 residues. Between the trimmed V and J ends, which lost 0 bases and 14 bases, there was a span of 12 bases. DNA of the CDR3: TGCGCCAGCAGCTTGGTGGGAAGGGGGGAGTTCTTC. Residues: CASSLVGRGEFF.

The CDR3 DNA sequence: TGCGCCAGCAGCTTTAGGCCACAGGGTCGATCTGGGGCCAACGTCCTGACTTTC. Translation: CASSFRPQGRSGANVLTF. The V call is TRBV5-1, the J call TRBJ2-6, with D tentatively TRBD1 (6 bases). V was trimmed by 2 bases and J by 1 base, leaving 16 bases between them. CDR3 length: 18 residues. Looked up from germline, CDR1 is SGHRS and CDR2 is YFSETQ.

The V and J genes are TRBV28 and TRBJ1-1; D remains ambiguous. CDR3 size: 14 residues. Germline values: CDR1 MDHEN, CDR2 SYDVKM. V was shortened by 3 bases and J by 0 bases, with 8 bases between the two germline ends. The CDR3, as DNA: TGTGCCAGCAGTTTGGTGAACATGAACACTGAAGCTTTCTTT. Protein: CASSLVNMNTEAFF.

CDR3 sequence (DNA): TGTGCCAGCAGTCGGGACAGACACACCGGGGAGCTGTTTTTT. Translation: CASSRDRHTGELFF. The V gene is TRBV2, the J gene TRBJ2-2; 7 positions match TRBD1. The V gene's germline CDR1 is SNHLY and CDR2 FYNNEI. V was pared by 5 bases and J by 3 bases, with 3 bases of the junction left unmatched. The CDR3 sequence is 14 residues long.

The genes are TRBV2 and TRBJ1-4, with 12 positions matching TRBD1. This CDR3 is 15 amino acids long. The trim removed 6 bases at V and 8 bases at J, leaving 7 bases unmatched. CDR1 and CDR2 (germline): SNHLY, FYNNEI. CDR3 residues: CASRGQGAQVEKLFF. Here the CDR3 DNA reads TGTGCCAGCAGGGGACAGGGGGCACAGGTGGAAAAACTGTTTTTT.

Worth noting for this clone: The junction does not match germline at one end; this may be a read error. The gene calls are TRBV12-5 and TRBJ2-1, with TRBD2 matching 14 bases. The CDR3 sequence is 16 residues long. The germline V gene has CDR1 LGHNT and CDR2 FRNRAP. As DNA, the CDR3 is TGTGCTAGTGGTTTCGGGACTAGCGGGGGAACGAATGAGCGGTTCTTC. It encodes CASGFGTSGGTNERFF.

The chain is built from TRBV19 and TRBJ1-5; D call uncertain. The germline V gene encodes CDR1 LNHDA and CDR2 SQIVND (reference sequence). Trimming pared 5 bases from V and 1 base from J, leaving 9 bases between. The CDR3 runs to 14 residues. The CDR3 coding sequence is TGTGCCAGTAGTCCAAACACCAGCAATCAGCCCCAGCATTTT. Encoded protein: CASSPNTSNQPQHF.

This chain joins TRBV19 and TRBJ1-5, with TRBD1 matching 7 bases. This CDR3 has 14 amino acids. CDR1 is LNHDA and CDR2 is SQIVND in the germline V gene (reference sequence). Germline trimming cut 7 bases from V and 5 bases from J; bases unmatched to any gene: 8. The CDR3 sequence: CASIDRVGDQPQHF. DNA for the CDR3: TGTGCCAGTATAGACAGGGTGGGGGATCAGCCCCAGCATTTT. The full variable domain, rest sourced from reference TRBV19 and TRBJ1-5, is DGGITQSPKYLFRKEGQNVTLSCEQNLNHDAMYWYRQDPGQGLRLIYYSQIVNDFQKGDIAEGYSVSREKKESFPLTVTSAQKNPTAFYLCASIDRVGDQPQHFGDGTRLSIL.

The chain carries TRBV7-2 and TRBJ2-2, with TRBD2 matching over 11 bases. The germline CDR1 and CDR2 sequences are SGHTA and FQGNSA. CDR3 length: 18 amino acids. The V segment lost 2 bases and the J segment 6 bases; nucleotides outside the gene matches: 11. This CDR3 is CASSLLLAGATQAGELFF. CDR3 sequence (DNA): TGTGCCAGCAGCTTACTACTAGCGGGGGCCACGCAGGCCGGGGAGCTGTTTTTT.